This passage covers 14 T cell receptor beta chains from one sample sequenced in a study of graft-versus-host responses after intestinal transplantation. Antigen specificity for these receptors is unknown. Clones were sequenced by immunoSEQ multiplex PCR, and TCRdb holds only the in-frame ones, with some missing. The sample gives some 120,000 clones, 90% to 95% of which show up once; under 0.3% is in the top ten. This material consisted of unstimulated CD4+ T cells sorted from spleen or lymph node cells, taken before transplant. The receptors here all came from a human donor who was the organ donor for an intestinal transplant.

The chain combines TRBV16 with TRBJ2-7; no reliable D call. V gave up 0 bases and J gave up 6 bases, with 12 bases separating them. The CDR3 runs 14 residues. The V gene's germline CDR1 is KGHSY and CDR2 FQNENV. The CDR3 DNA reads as TGTGCCAGCAGCCAATCGAGTTCTAGAAGCGAGCAGTACTTC. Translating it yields CASSQSSSRSEQYF.

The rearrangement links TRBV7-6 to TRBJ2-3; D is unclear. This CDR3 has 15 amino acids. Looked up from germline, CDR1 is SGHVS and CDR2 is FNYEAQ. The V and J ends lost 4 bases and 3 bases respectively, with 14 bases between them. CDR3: CASSSLFLLTDTQYF. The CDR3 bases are TGTGCCAGCAGCTCCCTCTTCCTCCTGACAGATACGCAGTATTTT. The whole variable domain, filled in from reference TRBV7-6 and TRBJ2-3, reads GAGVSQSPRYKVTKRGQDVALRCDPISGHVSLYWYRQALGQGPEFLTYFNYEAQQDKSGLPNDRFSAERPEGSISTLTIQRTEQRDSAMYRCASSSLFLLTDTQYFGPGTRLTVL.

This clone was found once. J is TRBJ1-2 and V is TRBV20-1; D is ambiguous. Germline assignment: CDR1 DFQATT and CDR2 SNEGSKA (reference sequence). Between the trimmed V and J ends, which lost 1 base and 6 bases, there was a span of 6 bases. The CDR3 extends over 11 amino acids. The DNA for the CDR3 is TGCAGTGCTAGAGTTACCCATGGCTACACCTTC. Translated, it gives CSARVTHGYTF.

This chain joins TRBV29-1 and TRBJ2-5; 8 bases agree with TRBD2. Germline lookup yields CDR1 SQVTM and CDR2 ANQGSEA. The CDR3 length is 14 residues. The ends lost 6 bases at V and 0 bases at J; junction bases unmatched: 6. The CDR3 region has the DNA TGCAGCGTCCGAGCGGGAGTGAACCAAGAGACCCAGTACTTC. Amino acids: CSVRAGVNQETQYF. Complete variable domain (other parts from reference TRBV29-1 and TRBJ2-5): SAVISQKPSRDICQRGTSLTIQCQVDSQVTMMFWYRQQPGQSLTLIATANQGSEATYESGFVIDKFPISRPNLTFSTLTVSNMSPEDSSIYLCSVRAGVNQETQYFGPGTRLLVL.

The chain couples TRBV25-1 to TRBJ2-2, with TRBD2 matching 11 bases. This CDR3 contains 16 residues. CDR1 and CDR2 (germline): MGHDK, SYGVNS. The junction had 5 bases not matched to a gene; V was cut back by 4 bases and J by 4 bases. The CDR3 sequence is CASSGQLAGVTGELFF. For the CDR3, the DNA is TGTGCCAGCAGTGGGCAACTAGCGGGAGTCACCGGGGAGCTGTTTTTT.

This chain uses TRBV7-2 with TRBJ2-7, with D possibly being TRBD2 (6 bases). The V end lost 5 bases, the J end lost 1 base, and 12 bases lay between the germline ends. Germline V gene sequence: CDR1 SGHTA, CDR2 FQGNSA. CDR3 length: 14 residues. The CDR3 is CASSAFGGSYEQYF. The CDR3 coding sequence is TGTGCCAGCAGCGCCTTTGGGGGGTCCTACGAGCAGTACTTC.

In DNA form, the CDR3 reads TGTGCCAGCAGCTTAGACCCGGAAGCCACGCAGTATTTT. This sequence encodes CASSLDPEATQYF. The V call is TRBV7-2, the J call TRBJ2-3; D is uncertain. Germline V lookup: CDR1 SGHTA, CDR2 FQGNSA. Trimming removed 1 base at V and 9 bases at J, with 11 bases between. The CDR3 spans 13 residues.

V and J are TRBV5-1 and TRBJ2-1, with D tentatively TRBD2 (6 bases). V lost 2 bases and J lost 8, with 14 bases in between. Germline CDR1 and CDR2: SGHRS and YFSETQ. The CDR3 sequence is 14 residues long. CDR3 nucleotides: TGCGCCAGCAGCTTTCCCCGGGAGCCAGATGAGCAGTTCTTC. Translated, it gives CASSFPREPDEQFF.

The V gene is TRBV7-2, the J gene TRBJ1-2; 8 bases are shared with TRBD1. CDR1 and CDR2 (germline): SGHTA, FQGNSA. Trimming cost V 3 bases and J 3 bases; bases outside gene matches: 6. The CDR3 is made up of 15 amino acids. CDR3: CASSFTYRGDYGYTF. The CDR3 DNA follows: TGTGCCAGCAGCTTCACGTACAGGGGGGACTATGGCTACACCTTC.

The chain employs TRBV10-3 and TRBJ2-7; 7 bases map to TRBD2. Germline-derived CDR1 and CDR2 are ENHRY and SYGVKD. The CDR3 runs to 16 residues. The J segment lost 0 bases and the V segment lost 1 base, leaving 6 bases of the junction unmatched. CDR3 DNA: TGTGCCATCAGTGAGTTGAGCGGGGTCAGCTCCTACGAGCAGTACTTC. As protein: CAISELSGVSSYEQYF.

CDR3 sequence: CASSAGTSGGTDTQYF. The CDR3 DNA reads TGTGCCAGCAGCGCAGGGACTAGCGGGGGGACAGATACGCAGTATTTT. The chain couples TRBV4-2 to TRBJ2-3; 15 bases line up with TRBD2. J gave up 3 bases and V 5 bases, and 3 bases lay outside the gene matches. This CDR3 has 16 amino acids. Germline V gene sequence: CDR1 LGHNA, CDR2 YNFKEQ.

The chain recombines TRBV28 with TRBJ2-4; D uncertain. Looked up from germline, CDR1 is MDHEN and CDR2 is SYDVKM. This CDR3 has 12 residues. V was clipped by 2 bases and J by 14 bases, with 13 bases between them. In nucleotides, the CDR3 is TGTGCCAGCAGTTTAGCTGCAGGAATTAAGTACTTC. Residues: CASSLAAGIKYF.

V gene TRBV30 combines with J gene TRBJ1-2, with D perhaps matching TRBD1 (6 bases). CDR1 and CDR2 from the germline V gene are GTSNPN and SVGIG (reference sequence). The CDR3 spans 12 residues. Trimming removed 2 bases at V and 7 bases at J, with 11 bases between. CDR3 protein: CAWSRTVSGYTF. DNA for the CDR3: TGTGCCTGGAGTAGGACAGTATCTGGCTACACCTTC.

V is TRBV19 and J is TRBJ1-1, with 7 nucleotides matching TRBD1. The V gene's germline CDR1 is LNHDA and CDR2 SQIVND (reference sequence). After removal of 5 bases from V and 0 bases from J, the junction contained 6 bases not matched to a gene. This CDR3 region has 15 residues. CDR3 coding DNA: TGTGCCAGTAGTTTTCTCGGGACAGTGAACACTGAAGCTTTCTTT. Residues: CASSFLGTVNTEAFF.